The rows below give T cell receptor beta chains drawn from one sample of a study of OX40 agonist ivuxolimab in advanced cancers. Produced via immunoSEQ multiplex PCR; TCRdb's table is partial and in-frame only. The sample yields nearly 8,000 clones, about four fifths seen once. This sample comprised CD4+ or CD8+ T cells sorted from blood, obtained in a trial of the OX40 agonist ivuxolimab. The receptor set was obtained from an adult with an advanced solid tumor such as melanoma, head and neck, liver or kidney cancer. CDR3s include the opening cysteine and the closing phenylalanine or tryptophan. The D gene is left open where the match is weak. The size field is filled for only some rows; it gives once, few, many or a size class.

TRBJ1-2,TRBV5-4,.,.,TGTGCCAGCAGCAAGATTCAGGAGGAGGGCTACACCTTC,CASSKIQEEGYTF
TRBJ1-1,TRBV9,.,.,TGTGCCAGCAGCGTAGGGGGGCACACTGAAGCTTTCTTT,CASSVGGHTEAFF
TRBJ2-1,TRBV29-1,TRBD2,.,TGCAGCGGGGTGACTAGCGGGGATTTCCTCTACAATGAGCAGTTCTTC,CSGVTSGDFLYNEQFF
TRBJ2-1,TRBV19,.,once,TGTGCCAGTAGTATAGTTGAATCTGAGCAGTTCTTC,CASSIVESEQFF
TRBJ2-2,TRBV4-3,.,.,TGCGCCAGCAGCCAAGATATGCCAGGGGACACCGGGGAGCTGTTTTTT,CASSQDMPGDTGELFF
TRBJ2-1,TRBV6-6,.,once,TGTGCCAGCGGGCCGAATGAGCAGTTCTTC,CASGPNEQFF
TRBJ1-1,TRBV5-5,.,.,TGTGCCAGCACGCCGTCGGGATCAGGCACTGAAGCTTTCTTT,CASTPSGSGTEAFF
TRBJ2-1,TRBV27,.,.,TGTGCCAGCTCGACTCCCCGGAATGAGCAGTTCTTC,CASSTPRNEQFF
TRBJ2-3,TRBV7-2,.,few,TGTGCCAGCAGCTTAAGGGGGGGGGCGGGCGATACGCAGTATTTT,CASSLRGGAGDTQYF
TRBJ2-2,TRBV27,TRBD2,.,TGTGCCAGCAGTGCAAGGACTAGCGGGGGGGCCGGGGAGCTGTTTTTT,CASSARTSGGAGELFF
TRBJ2-3,TRBV7-6,.,.,TGTGCCAGCAGCTTAGCGAAAAGCACAGATACGCAGTATTTT,CASSLAKSTDTQYF
TRBJ2-7,TRBV4-3,TRBD1,.,TGCGCCAGCAGCCAAGAACCGGAGACAGGGTTTAACGAGCAGTACTTC,CASSQEPETGFNEQYF
TRBJ2-3,TRBV30,.,.,TGTGCCTTGTCCGGGGGTAGCACAGATACGCAGTATTTT,CALSGGSTDTQYF
TRBJ2-2,TRBV9,.,.,TGTGCCAGCAGCGAAGACGCGGGGGGGGAGCTGTTTTTT,CASSEDAGGELFF
TRBJ1-5,TRBV28,TRBD1,.,TGTGCCAGCAGTTCGACAGGGTTTGGCAATCAGCCCCAGCATTTT,CASSSTGFGNQPQHF
TRBJ2-7,TRBV5-1,TRBD2,.,TGCGCCAGCAGCTTAAGGGGTCTAGCGGGGGGTTACGAGCAGTACTTC,CASSLRGLAGGYEQYF
TRBJ2-7,TRBV28,TRBD2,.,TGTGCCAGCACTTACCTTCTAGCGGGAGCCTACGAGCAGTACTTC,CASTYLLAGAYEQYF
TRBJ2-1,TRBV19,.,.,TGTGCCAGTAGTGCCACAGGGTTAAGTGCCTACAATGAGCAGTTCTTC,CASSATGLSAYNEQFF
TRBJ1-5,TRBV19,TRBD1,.,TGTGCCAGTAGTTTTTGGGACAGGGCAGGGCAGCCCCAGCATTTT,CASSFWDRAGQPQHF
TRBJ2-2,TRBV6-5,.,few,TGTGCCAGCGGTCCGGGACACACCGGGGAGCTGTTTTTT,CASGPGHTGELFF
TRBJ2-2,TRBV28,TRBD2,.,TGTGCCAGCAGTTTGCTAGCGGGGGACACCGGGGAGCTGTTTTTT,CASSLLAGDTGELFF
TRBJ2-3,TRBV7-9,.,.,TGTGCCATCCCGCTTTCGACTAGTCTCATGATGGATACGCAGTATTTT,CAIPLSTSLMMDTQYF
TRBJ2-3,TRBV5-4,.,.,TGTGCCAGCTCGGAAGCGCCCTTAAGCACAGATACGCAGTATTTT,CASSEAPLSTDTQYF
TRBJ1-1,TRBV29-1,TRBD1,.,TGCAGCGTTGATGGGACAGGGTCGTATGCTTTCTTT,CSVDGTGSYAFF
TRBJ2-2,TRBV9,.,.,TGTGCCAGCAGCCCTCGGGGCGGGACGAACACCGGGGAGCTGTTTTTT,CASSPRGGTNTGELFF
TRBJ2-3,TRBV9,.,.,TGTGCCAGCAGCGCCGACCAGGGGGGGGTCACAGATACGCAGTATTTT,CASSADQGGVTDTQYF
TRBJ2-5,TRBV4-1,.,.,TGCGCCAGCAGCCAAGAACGACCTAAAGAGACCCAGTACTTC,CASSQERPKETQYF
TRBJ2-3,TRBV9,TRBD1,.,TGTGCCAGCAGCGCGGGACAGATATTGGATACGCAGTATTTT,CASSAGQILDTQYF
TRBJ1-4,TRBV7-9,TRBD1,.,TGTGCCAGCAGCCCAACAGGACAGGGGACCGAAAAACTGTTTTTT,CASSPTGQGTEKLFF
TRBJ2-7,TRBV29-1,.,.,TGCAGCGTTGATAACAGGGAGGGAGGATACGAGCAGTACTTC,CSVDNREGGYEQYF
TRBJ2-2,TRBV27,.,few,TGTGCCAGCAGTTTACACCCACAGAGAACCGGGGAGCTGTTTTTT,CASSLHPQRTGELFF
TRBJ1-2,TRBV6-5,.,.,TGTGCCAGCAGTTACGGAGGAGACTATGGCTACACCTTC,CASSYGGDYGYTF
TRBJ2-7,TRBV6-5,.,once,TGTGCCAGCAGTTACTCGGGTTTCTACGAGCAGTACTTC,CASSYSGFYEQYF
TRBJ2-3,TRBV7-6,.,.,TGTGCCAGCAGCTTTGTCGGGGGAAGTGCGGATACGCAGTATTTT,CASSFVGGSADTQYF
TRBJ2-7,TRBV28,.,.,TGTGCCAGCAGTTTATCCCGCGGAGGGCCCTACGAGCAGTACTTC,CASSLSRGGPYEQYF
TRBJ2-5,TRBV5-5,.,.,TGTGCCAGCAGCTTCACAGGGAAGGTGTGGCAAGAGACCCAGTACTTC,CASSFTGKVWQETQYF
TRBJ2-2,TRBV27,.,.,TGTGCCAGCAGACCGACTAGTTCCGGGTTTGCCGGGGAGCTGTTTTTT,CASRPTSSGFAGELFF